This T cell receptor beta chain was found in a study of regulatory T cells in long-lasting Graves disease. The germline gives CDR1 GTSNPN, CDR2 SVGIG (reference sequence). V was pared by 4 bases and J by 5 bases, with 21 bases between. CDR3 size: 16 residues. Through Arm-PCR of CDR3 regions and iRepertoire HTBI primers, TCR beta libraries were built. TCRdb redid the calling of the multiplex PCR reads with MiXCR, one entry per CDR3 protein. The sample holds about half a million distinct CDR3 sequences, more than 10% seen once. Time point given: newly diagnosed GD, antithyroid drugs for less than 3 months. From RNA extracted from PBMCs, the TCR library was made. These data also formed part of another study, on T cells in Graves' hyperthyroidism and ophthalmopathy.

This chain links TRBV30 with TRBJ1-3; D gene ambiguous. The sequence was collected from a woman aged 30 to 39 with Graves disease. The sequenced sample was peripheral blood mononuclear cells (PBMCs), obtained at new diagnosis, from a patient treated with antithyroid drugs. The CDR3 nucleotides are TGTGCCTGGACCACCCCCGGGGAGGTAACGCGAAACACCATATATTTT. It yields the protein CAWTTPGEVTRNTIYF. The variable domain in full, completed from reference TRBV30 and TRBJ1-3, reads SQTIHQWPATLVQPVGSPLSLECTVEGTSNPNLYWYRQAAGRGLQLLFYSVGIGQISSEVPQNLSASRPQDRQFILSSKKLLLSDSGFYLCAWTTPGEVTRNTIYFGEGSWLTVV.